This entry is about one T cell receptor beta chain. Assay used: immunoSEQ multiplex PCR; TCRdb lists only in-frame clones, some missing. The table has some 50,000 clones, 84% seen once. This entry comes from a study of radiotherapy plus CTLA-4 blockade in lung cancer. Germline loops: CDR1 SGHTA, CDR2 FQGTGA. This CDR3 spans 12 amino acids. V shed 2 bases and J shed 8 bases, with 7 bases lying between them. The source of this sequence is a human donor with non-small cell lung cancer whose response to radiotherapy plus ipilimumab could not be evaluated. V gene TRBV7-3 combines with J gene TRBJ2-1, with no clear D. Here the sequenced sample was peripheral blood, taken from a patient treated with radiotherapy plus ipilimumab. CDR3 region: CASSLGPDEQFF. The DNA of the CDR3 is TGTGCCAGCAGCTTAGGGCCGGATGAGCAGTTCTTC. The entire variable domain, with the rest obtained from reference TRBV7-3 and TRBJ2-1, is as follows: GAGVSQTPSNKVTEKGKYVELRCDPISGHTALYWYRQSLGQGPEFLIYFQGTGAADDSGLPNDRFFAVRPEGSVSTLKIQRTERGDSAVYLCASSLGPDEQFFGPGTRLTVL.